This TCR beta chain comes out of a study of cytomegalovirus exposure and HLA in healthy donors. Both 60 Vbeta primers and 13 Jbeta primers went into the PCR. Per the original data handling: Later reanalysis found 80 million or so unique TCR beta chains, some 10 million of them shared. Libraries were prepared by immunoSEQ multiplex PCR; TCRdb keeps only in-frame clonotypes and omits some of them. V and J calls and clone size are given by that table; D and trimming were obtained from the DNA. This listing includes 130,000 to 150,000 clones. This CDR3 has 14 residues. Germline trimming cut 6 bases from V and 2 bases from J; bases unmatched to any gene: 8. From germline, CDR1 is SGHRS and CDR2 YFSETQ.

Sequencing was performed on PBMCs. This receptor was obtained from a male donor in good health and CMV-seronegative. The rearrangement links TRBV5-1 to TRBJ2-7; 7 bases line up with TRBD2. The DNA of the CDR3 is TGCGCCAGCACCTTTGGCGGGAGTACCTACGAGCAGTACTTC. Translation gives CASTFGGSTYEQYF.